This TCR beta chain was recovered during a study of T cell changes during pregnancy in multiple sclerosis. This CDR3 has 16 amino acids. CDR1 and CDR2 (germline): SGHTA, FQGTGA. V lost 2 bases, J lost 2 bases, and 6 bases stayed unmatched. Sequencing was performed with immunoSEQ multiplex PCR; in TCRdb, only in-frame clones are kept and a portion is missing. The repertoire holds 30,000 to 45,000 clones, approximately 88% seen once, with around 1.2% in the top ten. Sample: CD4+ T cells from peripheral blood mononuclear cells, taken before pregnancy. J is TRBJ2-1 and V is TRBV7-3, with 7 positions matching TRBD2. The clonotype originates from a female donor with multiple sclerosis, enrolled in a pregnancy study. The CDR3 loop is CASSLRGEYPYNEQFF. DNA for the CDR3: TGTGCCAGCAGCTTACGGGGGGAGTATCCCTACAATGAGCAGTTCTTC.